The T cell receptor beta chain described here comes from a study of shared clonotypes between healthy human individuals. Some clones are missing from TCRdb's copy, which holds only in-frame ones; the method was immunoSEQ multiplex PCR. The sample has 2 million to 3 million clones, approximately 94% seen once. Germline values: CDR1 SGHAT, CDR2 FQNNGV. Trimming shortened V by 2 bases and J by 6 bases, and 10 bases separated the two germline ends. The CDR3 length is 14 residues. This receptor was taken from a man aged 18-30 years in good health. Some clones in this sample may be carry-over from other donors' samples. The rearrangement joins TRBV11-2 to TRBJ2-2, with D hard to call. The source material was naive CD4+ T cells from PBMCs. As for subset: CD45RA+ positively selected. The CDR3 sequence: CASSLPRNPGELFF. Here the CDR3 DNA reads TGTGCCAGCAGCTTACCTAGGAATCCCGGGGAGCTGTTTTTT.